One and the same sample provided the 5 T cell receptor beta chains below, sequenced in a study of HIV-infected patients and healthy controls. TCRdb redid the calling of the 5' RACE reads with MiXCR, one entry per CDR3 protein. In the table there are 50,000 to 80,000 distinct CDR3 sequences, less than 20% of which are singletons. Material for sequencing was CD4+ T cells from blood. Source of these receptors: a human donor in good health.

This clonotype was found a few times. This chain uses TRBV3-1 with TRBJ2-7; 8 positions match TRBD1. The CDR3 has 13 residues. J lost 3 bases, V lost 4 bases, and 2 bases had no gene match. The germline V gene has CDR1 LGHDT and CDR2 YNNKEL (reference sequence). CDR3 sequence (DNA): TGTGCCAGCAGCCTCACAGGGGGCTACGAGCAGTACTTC. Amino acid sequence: CASSLTGGYEQYF.

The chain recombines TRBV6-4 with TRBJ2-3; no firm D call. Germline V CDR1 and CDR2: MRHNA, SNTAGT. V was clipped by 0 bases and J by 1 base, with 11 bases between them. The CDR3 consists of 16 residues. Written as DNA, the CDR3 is TGTGCCAGCAGTGACTCGAGCACCCGGGGCACAGATACGCAGTATTTT. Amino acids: CASSDSSTRGTDTQYF.

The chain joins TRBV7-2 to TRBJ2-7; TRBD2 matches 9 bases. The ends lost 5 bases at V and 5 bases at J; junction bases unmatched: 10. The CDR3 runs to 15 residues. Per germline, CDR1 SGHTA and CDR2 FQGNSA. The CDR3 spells CASSRGVAGVDEQYF. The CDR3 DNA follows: TGTGCCAGCAGCCGCGGAGTAGCGGGGGTCGACGAGCAGTACTTC.

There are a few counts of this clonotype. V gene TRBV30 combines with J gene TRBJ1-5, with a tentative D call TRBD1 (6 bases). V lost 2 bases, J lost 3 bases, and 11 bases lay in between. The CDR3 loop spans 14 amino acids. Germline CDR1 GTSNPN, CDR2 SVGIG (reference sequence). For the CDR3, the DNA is TGTGCCTGGAGTAACAGGGCCCACAATCAGCCCCAGCATTTT. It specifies CAWSNRAHNQPQHF.

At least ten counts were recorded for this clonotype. CDR3 coding DNA: TGTGCCAGCAACCCGCCGGGACAGGGGCGGAACACTGAAGCTTTCTTT. This gives the protein CASNPPGQGRNTEAFF. The V gene is TRBV2, the J gene TRBJ1-1, with 10 bases that match TRBD1. The CDR3 consists of 16 residues. CDR1 is SNHLY, CDR2 FYNNEI, per germline. J lost 1 base, V lost 7 bases, and 9 bases had no gene match.